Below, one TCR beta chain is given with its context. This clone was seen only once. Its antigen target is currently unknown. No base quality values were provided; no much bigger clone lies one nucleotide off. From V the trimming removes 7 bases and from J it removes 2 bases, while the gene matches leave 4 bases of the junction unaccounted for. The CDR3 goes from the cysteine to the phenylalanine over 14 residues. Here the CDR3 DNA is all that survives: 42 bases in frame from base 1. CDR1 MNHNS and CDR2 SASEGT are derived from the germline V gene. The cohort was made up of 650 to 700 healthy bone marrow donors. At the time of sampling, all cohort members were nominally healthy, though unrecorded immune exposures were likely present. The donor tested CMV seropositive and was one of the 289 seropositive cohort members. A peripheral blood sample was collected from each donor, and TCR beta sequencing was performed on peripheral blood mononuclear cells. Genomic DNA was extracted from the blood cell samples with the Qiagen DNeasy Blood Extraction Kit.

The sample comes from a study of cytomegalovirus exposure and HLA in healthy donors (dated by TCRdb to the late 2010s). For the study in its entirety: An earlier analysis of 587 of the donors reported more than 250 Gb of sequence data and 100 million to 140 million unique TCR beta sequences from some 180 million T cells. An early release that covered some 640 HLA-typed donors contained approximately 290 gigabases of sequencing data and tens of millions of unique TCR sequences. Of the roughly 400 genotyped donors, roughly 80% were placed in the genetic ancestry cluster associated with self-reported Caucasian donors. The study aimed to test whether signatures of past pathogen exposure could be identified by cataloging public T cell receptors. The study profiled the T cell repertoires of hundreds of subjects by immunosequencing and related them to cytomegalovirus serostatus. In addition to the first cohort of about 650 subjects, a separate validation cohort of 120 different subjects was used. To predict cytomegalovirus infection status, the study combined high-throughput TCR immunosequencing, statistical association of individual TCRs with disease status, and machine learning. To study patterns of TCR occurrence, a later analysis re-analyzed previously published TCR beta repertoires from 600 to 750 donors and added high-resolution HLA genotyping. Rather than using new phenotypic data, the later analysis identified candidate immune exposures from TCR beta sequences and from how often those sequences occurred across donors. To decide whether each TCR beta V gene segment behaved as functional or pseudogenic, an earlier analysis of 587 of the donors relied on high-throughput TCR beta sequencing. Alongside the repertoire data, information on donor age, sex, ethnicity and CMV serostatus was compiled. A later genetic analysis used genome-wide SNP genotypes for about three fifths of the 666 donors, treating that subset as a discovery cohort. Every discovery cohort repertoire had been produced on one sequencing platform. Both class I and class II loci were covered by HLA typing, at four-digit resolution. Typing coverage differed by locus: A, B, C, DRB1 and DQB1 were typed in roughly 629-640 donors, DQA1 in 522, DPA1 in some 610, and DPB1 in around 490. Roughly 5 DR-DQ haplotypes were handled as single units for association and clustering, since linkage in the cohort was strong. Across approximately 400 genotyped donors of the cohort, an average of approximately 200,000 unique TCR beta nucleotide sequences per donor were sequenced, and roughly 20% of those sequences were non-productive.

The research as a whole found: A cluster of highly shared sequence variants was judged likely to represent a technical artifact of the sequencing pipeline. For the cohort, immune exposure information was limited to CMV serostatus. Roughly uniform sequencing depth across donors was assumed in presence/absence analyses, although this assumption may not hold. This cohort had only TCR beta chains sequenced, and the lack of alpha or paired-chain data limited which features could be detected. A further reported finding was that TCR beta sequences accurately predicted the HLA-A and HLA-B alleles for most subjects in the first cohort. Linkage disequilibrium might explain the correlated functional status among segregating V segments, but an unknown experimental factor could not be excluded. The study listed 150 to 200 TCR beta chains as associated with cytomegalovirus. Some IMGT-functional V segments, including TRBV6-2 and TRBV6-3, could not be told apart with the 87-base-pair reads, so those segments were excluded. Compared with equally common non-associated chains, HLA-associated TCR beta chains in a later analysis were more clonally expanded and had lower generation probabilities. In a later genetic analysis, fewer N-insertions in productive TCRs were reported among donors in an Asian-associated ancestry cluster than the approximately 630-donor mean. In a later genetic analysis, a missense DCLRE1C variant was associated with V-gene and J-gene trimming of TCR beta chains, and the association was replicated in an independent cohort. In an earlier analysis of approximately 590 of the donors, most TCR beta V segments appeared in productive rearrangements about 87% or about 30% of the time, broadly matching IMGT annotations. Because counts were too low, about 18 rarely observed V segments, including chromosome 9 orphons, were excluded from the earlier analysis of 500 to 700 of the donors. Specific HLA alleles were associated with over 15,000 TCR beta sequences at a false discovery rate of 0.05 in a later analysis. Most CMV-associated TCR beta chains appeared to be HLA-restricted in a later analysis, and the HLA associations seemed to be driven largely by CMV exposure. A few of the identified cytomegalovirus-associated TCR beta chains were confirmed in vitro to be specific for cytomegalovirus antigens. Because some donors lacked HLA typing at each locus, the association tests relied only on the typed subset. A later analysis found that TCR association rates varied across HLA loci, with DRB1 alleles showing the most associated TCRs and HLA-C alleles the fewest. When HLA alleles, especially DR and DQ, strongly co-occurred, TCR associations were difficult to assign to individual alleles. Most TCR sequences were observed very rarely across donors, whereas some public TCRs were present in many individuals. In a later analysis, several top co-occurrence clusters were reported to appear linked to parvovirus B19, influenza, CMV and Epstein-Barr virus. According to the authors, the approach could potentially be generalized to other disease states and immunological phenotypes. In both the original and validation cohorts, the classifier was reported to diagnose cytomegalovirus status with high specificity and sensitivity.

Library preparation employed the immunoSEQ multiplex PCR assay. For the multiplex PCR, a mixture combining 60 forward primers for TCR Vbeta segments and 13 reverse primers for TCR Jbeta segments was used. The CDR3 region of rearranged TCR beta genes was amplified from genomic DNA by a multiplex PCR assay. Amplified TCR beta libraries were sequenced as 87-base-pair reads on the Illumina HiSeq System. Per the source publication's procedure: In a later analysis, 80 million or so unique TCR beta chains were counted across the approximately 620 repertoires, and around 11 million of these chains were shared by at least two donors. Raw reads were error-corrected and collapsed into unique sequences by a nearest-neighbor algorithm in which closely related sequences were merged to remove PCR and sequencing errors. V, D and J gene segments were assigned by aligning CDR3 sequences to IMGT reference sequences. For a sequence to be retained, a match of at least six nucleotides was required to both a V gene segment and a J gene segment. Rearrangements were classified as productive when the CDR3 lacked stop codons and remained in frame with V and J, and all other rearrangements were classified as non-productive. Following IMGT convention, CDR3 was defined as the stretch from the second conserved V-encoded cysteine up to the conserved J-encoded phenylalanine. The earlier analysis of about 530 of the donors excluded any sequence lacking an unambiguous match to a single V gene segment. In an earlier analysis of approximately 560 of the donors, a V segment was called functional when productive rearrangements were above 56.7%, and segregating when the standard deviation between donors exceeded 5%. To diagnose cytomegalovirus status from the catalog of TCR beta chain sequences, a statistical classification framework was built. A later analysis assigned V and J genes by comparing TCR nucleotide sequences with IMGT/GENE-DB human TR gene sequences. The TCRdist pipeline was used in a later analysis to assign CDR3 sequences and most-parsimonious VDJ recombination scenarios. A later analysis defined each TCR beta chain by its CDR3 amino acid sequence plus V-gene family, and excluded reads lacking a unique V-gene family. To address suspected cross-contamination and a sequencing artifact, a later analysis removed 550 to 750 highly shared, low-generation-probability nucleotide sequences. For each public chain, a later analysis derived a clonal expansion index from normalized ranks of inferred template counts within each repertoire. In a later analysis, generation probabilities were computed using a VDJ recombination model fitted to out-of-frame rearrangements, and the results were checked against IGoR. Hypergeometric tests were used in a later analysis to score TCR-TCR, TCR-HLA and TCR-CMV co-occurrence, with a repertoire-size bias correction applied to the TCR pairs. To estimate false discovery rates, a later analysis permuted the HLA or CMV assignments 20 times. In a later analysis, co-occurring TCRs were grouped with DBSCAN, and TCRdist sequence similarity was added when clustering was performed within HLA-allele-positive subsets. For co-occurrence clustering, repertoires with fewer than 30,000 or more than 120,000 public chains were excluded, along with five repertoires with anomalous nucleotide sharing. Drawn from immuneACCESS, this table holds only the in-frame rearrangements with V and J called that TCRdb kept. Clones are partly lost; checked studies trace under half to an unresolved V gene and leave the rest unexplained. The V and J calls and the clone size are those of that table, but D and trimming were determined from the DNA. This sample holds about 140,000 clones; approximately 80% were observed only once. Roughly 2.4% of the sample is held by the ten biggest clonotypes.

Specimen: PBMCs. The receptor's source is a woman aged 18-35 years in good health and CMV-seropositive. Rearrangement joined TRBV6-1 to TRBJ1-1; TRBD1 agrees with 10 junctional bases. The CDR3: CASTRQGANTEAFF. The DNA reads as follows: TGTGCCAGCACCCGACAGGGGGCAAACACTGAAGCTTTCTTT.